This T cell receptor beta chain was obtained from a study of T cells in Graves' hyperthyroidism and ophthalmopathy. In the study overall: Before any treatment, at initial diagnosis, peripheral blood was collected.

Per the germline V gene, CDR1 is SGHTA and CDR2 is FQGTGA. V was cut by 0 bases and J by 6 bases, with 6 bases left in between. This CDR3 is built from 12 residues. Using RNA transcripts as the source, TCR beta CDR3 regions were amplified. The HTBI primer set served for first-round RT-PCR of the TCR CDR3. TCRdb re-called the multiplex PCR reads with MiXCR, one entry per CDR3 protein. Of 480,000 or so distinct CDR3 sequences detected, roughly 14% appear once; the ten largest clones hold roughly 17%. This clonotype has ten or more counts. Fresh peripheral blood, around 10 ml of it, supplied the PBMCs. The sequence came from a woman under 30 with Graves' hyperthyroidism. The chain uses TRBV7-3 and TRBJ2-7, with D unclear. Sequenced material: blood. The CDR3: CASSLTAGEQYF. In DNA, the CDR3 is TGTGCCAGCAGCTTAACAGCCGGCGAGCAGTACTTC.